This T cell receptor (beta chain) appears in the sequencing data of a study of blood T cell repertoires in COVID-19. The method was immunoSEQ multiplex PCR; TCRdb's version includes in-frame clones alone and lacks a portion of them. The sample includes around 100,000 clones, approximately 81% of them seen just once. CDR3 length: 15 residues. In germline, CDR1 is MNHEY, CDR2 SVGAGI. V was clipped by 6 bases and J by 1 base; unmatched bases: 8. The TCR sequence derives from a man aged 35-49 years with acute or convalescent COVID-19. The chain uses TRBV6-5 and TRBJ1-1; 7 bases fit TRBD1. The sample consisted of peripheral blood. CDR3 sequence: CASRKRDRANTEAFF. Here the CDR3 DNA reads TGTGCCAGCAGGAAACGAGACAGGGCGAACACTGAAGCTTTCTTT.